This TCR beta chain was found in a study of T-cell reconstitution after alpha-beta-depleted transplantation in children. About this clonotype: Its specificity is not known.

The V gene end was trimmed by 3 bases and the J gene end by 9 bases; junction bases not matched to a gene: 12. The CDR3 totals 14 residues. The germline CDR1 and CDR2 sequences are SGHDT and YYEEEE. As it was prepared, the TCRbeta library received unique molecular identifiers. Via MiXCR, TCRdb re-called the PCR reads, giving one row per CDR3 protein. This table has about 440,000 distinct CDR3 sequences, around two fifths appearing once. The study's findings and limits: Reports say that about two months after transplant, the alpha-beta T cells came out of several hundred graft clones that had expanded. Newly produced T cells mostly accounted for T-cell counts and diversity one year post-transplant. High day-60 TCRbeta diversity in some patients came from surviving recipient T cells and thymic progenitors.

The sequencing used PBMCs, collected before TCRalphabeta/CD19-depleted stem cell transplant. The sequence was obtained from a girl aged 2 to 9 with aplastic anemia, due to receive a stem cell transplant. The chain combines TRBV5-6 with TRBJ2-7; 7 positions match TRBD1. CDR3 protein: CASSYGTETSGQYF. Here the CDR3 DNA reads TGTGCCAGCAGCTACGGGACAGAGACTTCGGGGCAGTACTTC.